This record covers a single T cell receptor (beta chain). No cognate antigen has been identified for it. No base qualities exist here, and no much larger clone lies one base off it. The receptor library was made with the immunoSEQ multiplex PCR assay. Each sample was run at survey resolution as two replicates of around 200 ng apiece, for a total of about 400 ng of DNA. Rearranged TCRB sequences in genomic DNA were detected with the hsTCRB kit, which uses multiplex PCR primers directed at V and J genes. To amplify the CDR3 region, the first PCR ran for around 30 cycles with the QIAGEN Multiplex PCR Kit. Sample barcodes and Illumina adapters were attached to each replicate during a second PCR lasting 7 to 9 cycles. Pooled libraries were quantified with a QuantStudio 6 and the KAPA library quantification kit. Approximately 15 pM of pooled libraries was sequenced on an Illumina MiSeq using 156-cycle single-end reads and a 15-cycle index read. In the source study's methods: VDJdb annotation flagged approximately 1.5% of around 160,000 unique clonotypes as previously reported viral-epitope-specific. The immunoSEQ Data Assistant and immunoSEQ Analyzer turned the raw reads into TCRB repertoires that were normalized and annotated. Clonotypes were analyzed with BioAnalyzer and version 0.6.5 of the immunarch R package. Every repertoire was downsampled to the clone count of the smallest repertoire before richness was estimated. Clonotypes were categorized as expanded, contracted or novel by Fisher's exact tests, where a novel clonotype had zero frequency before treatment. GLIPH2 clustered significantly changed CDR3 beta sequences using simulation_depth=1000 and kmer_min_depth=3, excluding CDR3s shorter than five residues. Sourced from immuneACCESS, this table was stored by TCRdb with only in-frame sequences that have V and J called. A share of the clones is absent; for the studies checked, an unresolved V gene accounts for under half, and the remainder has no known explanation. V and J calls and clone size are copied from that table; D and trimming were computed from the DNA. The sample data list about 10,000 clones, and 83% of these were observed just once. The top ten hold 4% of the sample.

The data belong to a study of hypomethylating agent response in myelodysplastic syndrome listed by TCRdb under 2021. About the investigation overall: The hypomethylating agents azacitidine (about 75% of the 11) or decitabine (3 of 11) were used to treat the patients. Of the myelodysplastic syndrome patients in the cohort, nine or ten were male and 2 were female. Complete response or hematologic improvement was achieved by six patients, and about 5 patients were classified as non-responders. Patients had a mean age of approximately 72 +/- 6.3 years, and a diploid cytogenetic profile was the most common. Response was defined as complete response or hematologic improvement, and any patient who met neither criterion was considered a non-responder. The most frequent mutation was TET2, found in about 45% of the 11 patients. General conclusions and limits of the study: Possible recognition of novel MDS antigens by the shared GLIPH2 clusters was not confirmed, and experimental validation of that possible recognition is needed. Novel clonotypes emerged more often in responders, while non-responders showed more contracted clonotypes after treatment. No significant change in richness, rarefaction diversity or clonality was detected after hypomethylating agent treatment, either across all patients or within response groups. Only about 10 patients were analyzed, making the cohort small. Age matching of healthy control donors to MDS patients was not performed, and the MDS versus healthy comparison could have been impacted by this lack of age matching.

T-cell subsets were not sorted, and bulk bone marrow was analyzed instead. Bone marrow from roughly 10 myelodysplastic syndrome patients, collected before and after hypomethylating agent therapy, underwent immunosequencing of the TCR beta CDR3 regions. Each patient contributed a baseline bone marrow plus two to three bone marrows at different post-treatment timepoints for longitudinal repertoire tracking. Genomic DNA was isolated from whole bone marrow, and DNA quality was assessed with TapeStation, NanoDrop OneC and PicoGreen assays. Based on the germline V gene, the CDR1 and CDR2 sequences are MNHEY and SVGAGI. V loses 5 bases at its end and J loses 8 bases; junction bases beyond the gene matches: 5. The CDR3 has 14 amino acids, counting the end cysteine and phenylalanine. The entry retains the CDR3 DNA only, 42 bases that are in frame from base 1.

The sequence came from a human donor with myelodysplastic syndrome. The chain is assembled from TRBV6-5 and TRBJ2-1; 11 nucleotides in the junction match TRBD1. The source material was bone marrow, sampled before or after starting hypomethylating agent treatment for myelodysplastic syndrome (not recorded which). The nucleotides read TGTGCCAGCAGTACGGACAGGGGGCTGGATGAGCAGTTCTTC. This encodes CASSTDRGLDEQFF.